This T cell receptor (beta chain) is from a study of CD8+CD57+ T cells in acquired aplastic anemia. Turning to the study itself: The mean DNA yield obtained from sorted CD4+ and CD8+ cells came to around 3 ug. Overall study findings and caveats: The same twenty-nine CD8+ CDR3 sequences occurred in patients and in controls. Patients did not significantly differ from controls in CD8+ Simpson's diversity.

CDR1 is SEHNR, CDR2 FQNEAQ, per germline (reference sequence). V was pared by 6 bases and J by 3 bases, with 10 bases of the junction left unmatched. The CDR3 length is 15 residues. TCR beta VDJ and CDR3 profiles were obtained from a genomic DNA template. TCRdb passed the reads through MiXCR, listing each CDR3 protein once. Of 150,000 to 200,000 distinct CDR3 sequences listed, 64% were seen once; the top ten hold more than 45%. About this clonotype itself: The antigen is undetermined.

The chain joins TRBV7-9 to TRBJ2-7; the match to TRBD1 covers 8 bases. This TCR derives from a human donor with severe aplastic anemia or a healthy control (not recorded which). Sequencing input: sorted CD4+, CD8+, or CD8+CD57+ T cells (not recorded which) from PBMCs. CDR3 residues: CASRQGTGWDYEQYF. CDR3 DNA sequence: TGTGCCAGCAGGCAAGGGACAGGATGGGACTACGAGCAGTACTTC. Variable domain in full (rest from reference TRBV7-9 and TRBJ2-7): DTGVSQNPRHKITKRGQNVTFRCDPISEHNRLYWYRQTLGQGPEFLTYFQNEAQLEKSRLLSDRFSAERPKGSFSTLEIQRTEQGDSAMYLCASRQGTGWDYEQYFGPGTRLTVT.